Listed here is a single T cell receptor (beta chain). This entry comes from a study of blood T cell repertoires in COVID-19. In the study overall: Collection of acute and convalescent COVID-19 samples took place in the United States, Italy and Spain. Sources were T cells, B-cell-depleted T cells, or PBMCs; the material itself was cDNA or gDNA.

The authors' processing: Estimation of nucleated cell counts relied on the amplification of reference gene primers. The table came from immunoSEQ multiplex PCR; TCRdb's copy has only in-frame clones and leaves some out. Clone size and the V and J calls come from that table; the DNA yielded D and trimming. This sample yields 84,000 or so clones, of which roughly 73% are seen a single time; about a tenth belongs to the top ten. This sequence was found in a human donor in a cohort sampled during active COVID-19. Sequences were obtained from peripheral blood.

CDR3 coding DNA: TGTGCCAGCGTCGGGACAGAGCGGCACGAGCAGTACTTC. It is translated as CASVGTERHEQYF. The rearrangement links TRBV6-5 to TRBJ2-7, with 7 bases fitting TRBD1. Germline lookup yields CDR1 MNHEY and CDR2 SVGAGI. Trimming at V came to 8 bases and at J to 5 bases, leaving 9 bases not matched to a gene. CDR3 size: 13 residues.